One sample yielded the 2 T cell receptor beta chains listed below, sequenced in a study of T cell responses to AZD1222 COVID-19 vaccine. Generated by immunoSEQ multiplex PCR, the TCRdb table keeps only in-frame clones and is missing some. The sample has 100,000 or so clones; 70% to 90% are singletons. The sample was peripheral blood, taken on day 0 of AZD1222 vaccination. The receptors shown here come from an adult in good health.

This chain connects TRBV10-3 to TRBJ1-2, with a tentative D call TRBD1 (6 bases). With 8 bases removed from V and 4 bases from J, the gap between germline ends came to 8 bases. This CDR3 spans 11 amino acids. CDR1 is ENHRY and CDR2 is SYGVKD in the germline V gene. The chain's CDR3 is CAIDRSYGYTF. The CDR3 DNA is TGTGCCATCGACAGGAGCTATGGCTACACCTTC.

The chain joins TRBV7-2 to TRBJ2-5, with a possible D match to TRBD1 (5 bases). Trimming took 5 bases from V and 7 from J, leaving 20 bases between them. The CDR3 totals 15 residues. Germline V CDR1 and CDR2: SGHTA, FQGNSA. The CDR3 reads CASSPYGQGYATQYF. The CDR3 DNA reads TGTGCCAGCAGCCCTTACGGGCAGGGTTACGCGACCCAGTACTTC.